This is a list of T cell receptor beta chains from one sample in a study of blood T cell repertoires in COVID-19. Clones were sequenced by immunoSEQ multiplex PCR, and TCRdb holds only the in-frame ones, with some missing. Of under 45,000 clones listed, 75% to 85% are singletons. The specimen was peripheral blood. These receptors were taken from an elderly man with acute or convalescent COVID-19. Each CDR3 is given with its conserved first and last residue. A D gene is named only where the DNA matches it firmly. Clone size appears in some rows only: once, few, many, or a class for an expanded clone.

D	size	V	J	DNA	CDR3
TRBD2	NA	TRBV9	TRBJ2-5	TGTGCCAGCAGCCCGAGTGGGAGGGAAGAGACCCAGTACTTC	CASSPSGREETQYF
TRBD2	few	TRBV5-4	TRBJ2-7	TGTGCCAGCAGCGCGGGGACTAGCGGGATCGTCGAGCAGTACTTC	CASSAGTSGIVEQYF
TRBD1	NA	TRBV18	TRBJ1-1	TGTGCCAGCTCATTACAGGGGATGAACACTGAAGCTTTCTTT	CASSLQGMNTEAFF
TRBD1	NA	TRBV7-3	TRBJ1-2	TGTGCCAGCAGACCGACAGGGGCGTTCTATGGCTACACCTTC	CASRPTGAFYGYTF
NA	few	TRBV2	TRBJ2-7	TGTGCCAGCAGTGAATGGGGGGCCTACGAGCAGTACTTC	CASSEWGAYEQYF
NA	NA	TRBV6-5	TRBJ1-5	TGTGCCAGCAGTCTTGCCCCGGGTCAGCCCCAGCATTTT	CASSLAPGQPQHF
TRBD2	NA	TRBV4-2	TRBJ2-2	TGTGCCAGCAGCCAAGATTCGCTAGCGGGAGGGACCATCACTGCGAACACCGGGGAGCTGTTTTTT	CASSQDSLAGGTITANTGELFF
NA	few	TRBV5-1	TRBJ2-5	TGCGCCAGCAGCTTGGAAGAGGTGGAGACCCAGTACTTC	CASSLEEVETQYF
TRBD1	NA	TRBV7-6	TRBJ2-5	TGTGCCAGCAGCCGATCCAGGGGGTCCCAAGAGACCCAGTACTTC	CASSRSRGSQETQYF
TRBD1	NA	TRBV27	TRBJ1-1	TGTGCCAGCAGCCGAGGGACAGGGTTACCTGAAGCTTTCTTT	CASSRGTGLPEAFF
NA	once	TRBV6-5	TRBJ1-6	TGTGCCAGCAGTTACGACACCCGGAGGAATTCACCCCTCCACTTT	CASSYDTRRNSPLHF
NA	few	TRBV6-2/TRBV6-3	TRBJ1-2	TGTGCCAGCAGTTACTCGACAGTTGGTCGGGGCTACACCTTC	CASSYSTVGRGYTF
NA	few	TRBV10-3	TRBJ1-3	TGTGCCATCAGTGGGTCACGAGGGCATACTGGAAACACCATATATTTT	CAISGSRGHTGNTIYF
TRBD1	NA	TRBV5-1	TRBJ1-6	TGCGCCAGCAGCCTCGGACAGGGAAACAATTCACCCCTCCACTTT	CASSLGQGNNSPLHF
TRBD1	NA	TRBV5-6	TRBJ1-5	TGTGCCAGCAGTTGGGCAGGGGGCAGAAATCAGCCCCAGCATTTT	CASSWAGGRNQPQHF
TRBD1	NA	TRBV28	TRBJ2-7	TGTGCCAGCAGCCCAGACAGGGGGGTAAGGTACTTC	CASSPDRGVRYF
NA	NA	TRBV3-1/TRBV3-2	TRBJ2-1	TGTGCCAGCAGCCAAAGTACTACAGGGACTAACTACAATGAGCAGTTCTTC	CASSQSTTGTNYNEQFF
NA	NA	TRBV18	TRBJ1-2	TGTGCCAGCTCACCACGACAGGCAGGTGGGGTGAGTGGCTACACCTTC	CASSPRQAGGVSGYTF
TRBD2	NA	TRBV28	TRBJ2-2	TGTGCCAGCAGTTTGGGGCTACTAGCGGAGAACACCGGGGAGCTGTTTTTT	CASSLGLLAENTGELFF
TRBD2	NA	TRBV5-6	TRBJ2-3	TGTGCCAGCAGTTACGCGGGGGGGCTGGTGGATACGCAGTATTTT	CASSYAGGLVDTQYF
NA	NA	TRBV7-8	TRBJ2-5	TGTGCCAGCAGCTCCATCCGGGGGTGGGGGAGCCAAGAGACCCAGTACTTC	CASSSIRGWGSQETQYF
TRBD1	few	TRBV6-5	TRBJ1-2	TGTGCCAGCAGTTACAACAGGGGGCCAGGCTACACCTTC	CASSYNRGPGYTF
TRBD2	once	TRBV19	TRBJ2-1	TGTGCCAGTGCTAGCGGGGGGGCCTACAATGAGCAGTTCTTC	CASASGGAYNEQFF
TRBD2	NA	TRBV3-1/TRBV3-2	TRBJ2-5	TGTGCCAGCAGCCTGGCGGGGGTGTATGAGACCCAGTACTTC	CASSLAGVYETQYF
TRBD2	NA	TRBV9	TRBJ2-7	TGTGCCAGCAGCGTAACGGCGGGAGGAACGCGGGAGCAGTACTTC	CASSVTAGGTREQYF
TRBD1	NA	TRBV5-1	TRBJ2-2	TGCGCCAGCAGCTTCGCGGGACAGGGGACCGGGGAGCTGTTTTTT	CASSFAGQGTGELFF
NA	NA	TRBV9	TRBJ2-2	TGTGCCAGCACCCCGACAGGTTACACCGGGGAGCTGTTTTTT	CASTPTGYTGELFF
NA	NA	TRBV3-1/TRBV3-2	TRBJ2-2	TGTGCCAGCAGCCAAGGTGTAGGAGTCGGGGAGCTGTTTTTT	CASSQGVGVGELFF
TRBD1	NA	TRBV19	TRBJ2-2	TGTGCCAGTAGTGCCGGGACAGTGCTCGCGGGGGAGCTGTTTTTT	CASSAGTVLAGELFF
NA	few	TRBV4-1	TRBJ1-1	TGCGCCAGCAGCCAAGATCGTGAAGACATGAACACTGAAGCTTTCTTT	CASSQDREDMNTEAFF
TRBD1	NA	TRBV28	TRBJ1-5	TGTGCCAGCAGCCCACTCGGACAGGCTATCAATCAGCCCCAGCATTTT	CASSPLGQAINQPQHF
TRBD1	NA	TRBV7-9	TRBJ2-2	TGTGCCAGCCACAGGGGGGTAGTGGGATTGAACACCGGGGAGCTGTTTTTT	CASHRGVVGLNTGELFF